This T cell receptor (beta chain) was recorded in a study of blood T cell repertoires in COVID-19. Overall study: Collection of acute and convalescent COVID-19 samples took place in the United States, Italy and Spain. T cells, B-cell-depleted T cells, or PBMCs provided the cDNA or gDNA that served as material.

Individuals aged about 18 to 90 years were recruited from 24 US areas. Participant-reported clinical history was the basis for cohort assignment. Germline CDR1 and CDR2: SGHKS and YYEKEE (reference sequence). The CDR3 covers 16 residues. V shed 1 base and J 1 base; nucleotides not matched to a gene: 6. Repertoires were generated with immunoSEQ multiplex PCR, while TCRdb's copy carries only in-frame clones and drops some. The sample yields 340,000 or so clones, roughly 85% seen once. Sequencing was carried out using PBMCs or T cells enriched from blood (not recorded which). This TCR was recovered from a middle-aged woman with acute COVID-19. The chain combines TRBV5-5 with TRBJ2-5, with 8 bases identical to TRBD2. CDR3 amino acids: CASSLSERGSQETQYF. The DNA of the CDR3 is TGTGCCAGCAGCTTGAGTGAGCGGGGGAGCCAAGAGACCCAGTACTTC.